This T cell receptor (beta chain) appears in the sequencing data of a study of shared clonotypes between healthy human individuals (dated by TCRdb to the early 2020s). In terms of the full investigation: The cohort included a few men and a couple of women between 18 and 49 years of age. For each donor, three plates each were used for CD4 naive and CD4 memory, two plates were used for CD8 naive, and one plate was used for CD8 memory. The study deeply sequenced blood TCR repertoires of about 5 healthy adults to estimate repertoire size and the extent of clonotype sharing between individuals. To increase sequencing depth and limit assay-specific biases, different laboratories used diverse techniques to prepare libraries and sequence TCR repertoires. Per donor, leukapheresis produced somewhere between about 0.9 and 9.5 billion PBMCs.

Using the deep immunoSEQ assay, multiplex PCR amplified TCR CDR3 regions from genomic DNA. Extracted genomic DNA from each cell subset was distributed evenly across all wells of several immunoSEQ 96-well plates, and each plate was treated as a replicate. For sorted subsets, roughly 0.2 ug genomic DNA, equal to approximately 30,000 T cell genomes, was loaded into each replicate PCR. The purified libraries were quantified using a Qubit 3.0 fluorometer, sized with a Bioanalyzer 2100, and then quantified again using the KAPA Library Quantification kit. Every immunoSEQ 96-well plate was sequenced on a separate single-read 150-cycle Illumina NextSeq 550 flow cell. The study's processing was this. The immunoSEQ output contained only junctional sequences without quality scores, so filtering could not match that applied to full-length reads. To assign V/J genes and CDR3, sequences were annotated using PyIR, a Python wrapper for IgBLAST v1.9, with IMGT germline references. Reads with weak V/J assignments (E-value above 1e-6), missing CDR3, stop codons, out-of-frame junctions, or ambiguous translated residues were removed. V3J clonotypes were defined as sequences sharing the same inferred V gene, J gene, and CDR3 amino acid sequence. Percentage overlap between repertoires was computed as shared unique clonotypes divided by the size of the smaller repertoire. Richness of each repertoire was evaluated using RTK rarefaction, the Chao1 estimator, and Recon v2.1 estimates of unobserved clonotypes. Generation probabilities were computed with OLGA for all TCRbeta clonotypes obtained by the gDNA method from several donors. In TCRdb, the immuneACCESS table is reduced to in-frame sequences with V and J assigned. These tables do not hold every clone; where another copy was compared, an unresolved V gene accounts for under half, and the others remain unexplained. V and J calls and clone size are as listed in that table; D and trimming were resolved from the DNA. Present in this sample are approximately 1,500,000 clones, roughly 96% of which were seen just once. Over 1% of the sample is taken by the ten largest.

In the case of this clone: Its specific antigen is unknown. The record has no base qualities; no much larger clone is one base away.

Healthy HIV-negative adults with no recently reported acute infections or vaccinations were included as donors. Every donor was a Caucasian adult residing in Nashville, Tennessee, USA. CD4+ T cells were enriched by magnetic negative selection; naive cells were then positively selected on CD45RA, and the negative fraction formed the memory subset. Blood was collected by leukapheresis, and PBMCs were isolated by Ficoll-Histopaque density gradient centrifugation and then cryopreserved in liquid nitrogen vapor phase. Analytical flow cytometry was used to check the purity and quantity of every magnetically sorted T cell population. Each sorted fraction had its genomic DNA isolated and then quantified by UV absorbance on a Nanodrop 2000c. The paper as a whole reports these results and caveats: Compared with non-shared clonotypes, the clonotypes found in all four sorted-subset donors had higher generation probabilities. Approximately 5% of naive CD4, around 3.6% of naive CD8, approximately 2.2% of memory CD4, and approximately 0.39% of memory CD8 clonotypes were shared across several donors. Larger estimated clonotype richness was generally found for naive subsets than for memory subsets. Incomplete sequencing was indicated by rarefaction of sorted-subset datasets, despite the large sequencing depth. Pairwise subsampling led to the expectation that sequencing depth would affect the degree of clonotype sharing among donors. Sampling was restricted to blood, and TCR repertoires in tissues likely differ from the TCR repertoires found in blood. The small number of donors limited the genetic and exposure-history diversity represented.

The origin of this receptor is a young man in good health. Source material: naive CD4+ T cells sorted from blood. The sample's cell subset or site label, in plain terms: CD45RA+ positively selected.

The DNA reads as follows: TGTGCCAGCAGCCAGACAGGGTTGGAGACCCAGTACTTC. Its protein reads: CASSQTGLETQYF. Rearrangement joined TRBV7-3 to TRBJ2-5; 7 bases in between match TRBD1. Per the germline V gene, SGHTA is the CDR1 and FQGTGA is the CDR2. V lost 5 bases and J lost 5 bases, and the count of bases not matched to a germline gene is 5. From the cysteine up to the phenylalanine, the CDR3 has a length of 13 residues. Only CDR3 DNA is held: 39 bases, read in frame from base 1.